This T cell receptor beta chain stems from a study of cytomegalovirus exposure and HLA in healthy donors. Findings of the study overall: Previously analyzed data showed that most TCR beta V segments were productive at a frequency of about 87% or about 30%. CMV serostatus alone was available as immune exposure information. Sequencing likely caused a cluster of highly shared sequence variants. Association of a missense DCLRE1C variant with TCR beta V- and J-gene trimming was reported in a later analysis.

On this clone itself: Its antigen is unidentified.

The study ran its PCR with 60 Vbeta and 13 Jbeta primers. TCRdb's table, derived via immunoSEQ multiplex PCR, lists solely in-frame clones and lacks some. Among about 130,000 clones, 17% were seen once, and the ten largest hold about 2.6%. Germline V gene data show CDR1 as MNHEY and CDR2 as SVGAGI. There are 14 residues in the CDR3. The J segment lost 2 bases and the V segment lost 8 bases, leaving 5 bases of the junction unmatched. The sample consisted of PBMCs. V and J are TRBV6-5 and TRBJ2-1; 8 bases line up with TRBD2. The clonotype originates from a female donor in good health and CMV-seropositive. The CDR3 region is CASRVGGAYNEQFF. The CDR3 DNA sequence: TGTGCCAGCCGAGTCGGGGGGGCCTACAATGAGCAGTTCTTC.